The 18 T cell receptor beta chains listed next were all sequenced from one sample in a study of T cells in Graves' hyperthyroidism and ophthalmopathy. RNA transcripts yielded amplified TCR beta CDR3 regions. HTBI primers drove first-round RT-PCR of the TCR CDR3. TCRdb fed the multiplex PCR reads into MiXCR, producing one record per CDR3 protein. The sample yields fewer than 450,000 distinct CDR3 sequences, roughly 15% seen once. Sequenced: blood. Receptor source: a woman aged 55-69 years with Graves' ophthalmopathy.

This clonotype showed up many times. The gene calls are TRBV20-1 and TRBJ2-7; no firm D call. The germline V gene has CDR1 DFQATT and CDR2 SNEGSKA (reference sequence). CDR3 length equals 13 residues. V lost 5 bases and J 0 bases, leaving 11 bases between the germline ends. The CDR3 sequence: CSALRRFSYEQYF. The CDR3 coding sequence is TGCAGTGCTTTGAGGCGGTTCTCCTACGAGCAGTACTTC.

In the case of this clonotype: A read error may explain this, as a much larger clone is one base away. V gene TRBV7-3 combines with J gene TRBJ2-5, with 13 bases that match TRBD2. This CDR3 has 16 residues. Per germline, CDR1 SGHTA and CDR2 FQGTGA. The chain's CDR3 is CVSSQPLAGGEETQYF. The CDR3 nucleotides read TGTGTCAGCAGCCAACCACTAGCGGGAGGGGAAGAGACCCAGTACTTC.

This clonotype was seen at least ten times. The chain joins TRBV5-1 to TRBJ2-7; 9 bases agree with TRBD1. The CDR3 contains 14 residues. Germline V gives CDR1 SGHRS, CDR2 YFSETQ. V lost 5 bases and J lost 3; bases outside the gene matches: 6. CDR3 DNA: TGCGCCAGCAGTAGACAGGGGGGTGACTACGAGCAGTACTTC. It codes for CASSRQGGDYEQYF. Full variable domain (rest looked up from reference TRBV5-1 and TRBJ2-7): KAGVTQTPRYLIKTRGQQVTLSCSPISGHRSVSWYQQTPGQGLQFLFEYFSETQRNKGNFPGRFSGRQFSNSRSEMNVSTLELGDSALYLCASSRQGGDYEQYFGPGTRLTVT.

This clonotype was detected ten times or more. V is TRBV3-1 and J is TRBJ2-1, with 9 bases aligning to TRBD2. Germline CDR1 reads LGHDT; CDR2 reads YNNKEL (reference sequence). V lost 0 bases, J lost 5 bases, and 5 bases stayed unmatched. The CDR3 runs to 16 residues. CDR3 amino acids: CASSQEWASGNNEQFF. The CDR3 bases are TGTGCCAGCAGCCAAGAGTGGGCTAGCGGGAACAATGAGCAGTTCTTC.

The J gene is TRBJ1-6, the V gene TRBV5-1; TRBD1 aligns across 8 bases. Germline trimming cut 4 bases from V and 9 bases from J; bases unmatched to any gene: 9. The CDR3 runs to 15 residues. Germline V lookup: CDR1 SGHRS, CDR2 YFSETQ. The CDR3 sequence: CASSLAGQEGSPLHF. CDR3 nucleotides: TGCGCCAGCAGCCTGGCGGGACAGGAAGGTTCACCCCTCCACTTT.

In this sample, this clonotype turned up many times. This chain joins TRBV18 and TRBJ1-1; 7 nucleotides line up with TRBD1. Germline lookup yields CDR1 KGHSH and CDR2 LQKENI. The junction had 1 base not matched to a gene; V was cut back by 2 bases and J by 4 bases. The CDR3 has 13 amino acids. The CDR3 loop is CASSPDRATEAFF. CDR3 DNA: TGTGCCAGCTCACCAGACAGGGCCACTGAAGCTTTCTTT.

The chain joins TRBV11-2 to TRBJ2-3, with D perhaps matching TRBD2 (5 bases). The CDR3 extends over 16 amino acids. The germline gives CDR1 SGHAT, CDR2 FQNNGV. V gave up 2 bases and J gave up 7 bases, with 19 bases separating them. The CDR3 region is CASSLRADYNFNTQYF. The CDR3 DNA is TGTGCCAGCAGCTTAAGGGCAGACTACAACTTTAATACGCAGTATTTT.

This clonotype was seen a handful of times. This chain uses TRBV28 with TRBJ1-4, with D perhaps TRBD1 (5 bases). There are 16 residues in the CDR3. Germline V gene data show CDR1 as MDHEN and CDR2 as SYDVKM. V shed 6 bases and J shed 7 bases, with 21 bases lying between them. The CDR3 sequence: CASSLGVLIRSEKLFF. CDR3 DNA sequence: TGTGCCAGCAGCCTAGGGGTCCTAATTAGGAGTGAAAAACTGTTTTTT.

The chain carries TRBV3-1 and TRBJ2-5; D is ambiguous. The ends were cut back, 3 bases at V and 0 bases at J, with 20 bases in the middle. Germline V gene data show CDR1 as LGHDT and CDR2 as YNNKEL (reference sequence). The CDR3 runs to 18 residues. CDR3 nucleotide sequence: TGTGCCAGCAGCCATCCAATTGGAAGGAGCCGGTACCAAGAGACCCAGTACTTC. Protein sequence: CASSHPIGRSRYQETQYF.

The J gene is TRBJ2-7, the V gene TRBV2, with TRBD1 matching over 10 bases. The CDR3 spans 14 residues. With V trimmed by 3 bases and J by 7 bases, 6 bases remained unmatched. From germline, CDR1 is SNHLY and CDR2 FYNNEI. CDR3 residues: CASSETTGGWEQYF. CDR3 nucleotide sequence: TGTGCCAGCAGTGAGACGACAGGGGGCTGGGAGCAGTACTTC.

In this sample, this clonotype turned up a few times. The chain employs TRBV19 and TRBJ2-2, with 9 nucleotides matching TRBD2. Germline assignment: CDR1 LNHDA and CDR2 SQIVND (reference sequence). The CDR3 is 16 residues long. Trimming cost V 4 bases and J 3 bases; bases outside gene matches: 6. CDR3 bases: TGTGCCAGTAGTACCCAGACTAGCGGCTACACCGGGGAGCTGTTTTTT. Encoded protein: CASSTQTSGYTGELFF.

The chain recombines TRBV27 with TRBJ2-3, with 14 bases that match TRBD2. The germline CDR1 and CDR2 sequences are MNHEY and SMNVEV (reference sequence). The CDR3 extends over 20 amino acids. The junction had 14 bases not matched to a gene; V was cut back by 4 bases and J by 2 bases. The CDR3 loop reads CASSSRLAGGLRGVTDTQYF. For the CDR3, the DNA is TGTGCCAGCAGTTCCAGACTAGCGGGAGGGCTCCGGGGGGTCACAGATACGCAGTATTTT.

The V gene is TRBV19, the J gene TRBJ2-1; D perhaps matches TRBD2 (6 bases). Germline V lookup: CDR1 LNHDA, CDR2 SQIVND (reference sequence). Trimming removed 7 bases from V and 0 bases from J, with 10 bases in between. The CDR3 consists of 14 residues. The chain's CDR3 is CASIAGPSYNEQFF. The CDR3, as DNA: TGTGCCAGTATTGCGGGACCCTCCTACAATGAGCAGTTCTTC. The full variable domain, its missing parts supplied by reference TRBV19 and TRBJ2-1, is DGGITQSPKYLFRKEGQNVTLSCEQNLNHDAMYWYRQDPGQGLRLIYYSQIVNDFQKGDIAEGYSVSREKKESFPLTVTSAQKNPTAFYLCASIAGPSYNEQFFGPGTRLTVL.

This clonotype was found many times. The chain is built from TRBV19 and TRBJ2-5; 7 bases line up with TRBD2. The CDR3 runs to 14 residues. With V trimmed by 6 bases and J by 5 bases, 9 bases remained unmatched. Germline V gene lookup returns CDR1 LNHDA and CDR2 SQIVND (reference sequence). In nucleotides, the CDR3 is TGTGCCAGTAGGAACCTAGCGGACCGGGAGACCCAGTACTTC. As protein: CASRNLADRETQYF.

This clonotype was counted a few times. The rearrangement joins TRBV12-3 or TRBV12-4 to TRBJ2-5; D is unresolved. Between the trimmed V and J ends, which lost 2 bases and 5 bases, there was a span of 12 bases. This CDR3 has 14 residues. CDR3 sequence reads: CASSLWAPPETQYF. As DNA, the CDR3 is TGTGCCAGCAGTTTATGGGCCCCGCCGGAGACCCAGTACTTC.

This clonotype showed up just a few times. The J gene is TRBJ1-5, the V gene TRBV6-1; D is unclear. Per germline, CDR1 MNHNS and CDR2 SASEGT. The V and J ends lost 2 bases and 9 bases respectively, with 5 bases between them. The CDR3 extends over 11 amino acids. CDR3 sequence: CASSENWPQHF. The CDR3, as DNA: TGTGCCAGCAGTGAAAATTGGCCCCAGCATTTT.

The table lists this clonotype with a few counts. The J gene is TRBJ2-2, the V gene TRBV28; D not resolved. CDR1 and CDR2 (germline): MDHEN, SYDVKM. V shed 7 bases and J shed 2 bases, with 5 bases lying between them. The CDR3 covers 12 residues. The CDR3 DNA is TGTGCCAGCACGAGTAACACCGGGGAGCTGTTTTTT. Its translation: CASTSNTGELFF.

The chain couples TRBV28 to TRBJ2-2; 9 bases fit TRBD1. CDR1 and CDR2 from the germline V gene are MDHEN and SYDVKM. The CDR3 spans 15 residues. V was clipped by 8 bases and J by 4 bases; unmatched bases: 8. CDR3 nucleotides: TGTGCCAGCGTTAGACAGGGGGGGGTCACCGGGGAGCTGTTTTTT. This encodes CASVRQGGVTGELFF.